What follows describes a single T cell receptor (beta chain). Its antigen is unknown. This record comes from a study of T cell responses to AZD1222 COVID-19 vaccine. General study results and limits: The study found Spike-specific TCR breadth and depth rose after two AZD1222 doses. Just 5 to 7 people given AZD1222 tested seropositive at baseline.

Germline-derived CDR1 and CDR2 are KGHSH and LQKENI. V was pared by 6 bases and J by 1 base, with 9 bases between. CDR3 size: 13 residues. Measured with immunoSEQ multiplex PCR; TCRdb has only the in-frame clones, and not every one. The sample shows 150,000 to 200,000 clones, around 90% of them seen only once. This receptor was obtained from an adult in good health. The sequences come from peripheral blood, collected on day 0 of AZD1222 vaccination. The chain links TRBV18 to TRBJ1-1, with D hard to call. The DNA of the CDR3 is TGTGCCAGCTCCCCTACACAGAACACTGAAGCTTTCTTT. This codes for CASSPTQNTEAFF.